This TCR beta chain was sequenced during a study of T cell changes during pregnancy in multiple sclerosis. Only in-frame clones appear in the TCRdb table, and some are missing; sequencing was by immunoSEQ multiplex PCR. The data hold more than 55,000 clones, with about 92% observed a single time. Germline V gene sequence: CDR1 SGHAT, CDR2 FQNNGV. V was pared by 4 bases and J by 11 bases, with 11 bases between. The CDR3 has 12 amino acids. Here the sequenced sample was peripheral blood, taken in the first trimester of pregnancy. The sequence was collected from a female donor with multiple sclerosis, enrolled in a pregnancy study. The rearrangement links TRBV11-2 to TRBJ1-4, with D uncertain. This CDR3 is CASSSTNDKLFF. DNA of the CDR3: TGTGCCAGCAGCTCCACTAACGATAAACTGTTTTTT.